These T cell receptor beta chains were read from a single sample in a study of blood T cell repertoires in COVID-19. Generated by immunoSEQ multiplex PCR, the TCRdb table keeps only in-frame clones and is missing some. Of over 200,000 clones listed, 91% are singletons. The sequencing input was peripheral blood. These receptors all stem from a person aged 18 to 29 with COVID-19, enrolled during active disease. Each CDR3 is given with its conserved first and last residue. The order of the fields is V gene, J gene, D gene, clone size, CDR3 DNA, CDR3 protein. A D gene is named only where the DNA matches it firmly. Clone size appears in some rows only: once, few, many, or a class for an expanded clone.

v_gene: TRBV27; j_gene: TRBJ1-5; d_gene: -; abundance: -; CDR3nt: TGTGCCAGCAGTACCTCGGGGGGACCCCAGCATTTT; CDR3aa: CASSTSGGPQHF
v_gene: TRBV7-2; j_gene: TRBJ2-5; d_gene: -; abundance: -; CDR3nt: TGTGCCAGCAGCTTAGTGGTCGCAGGGCCTGTGTACCAAGAGACCCAGTACTTC; CDR3aa: CASSLVVAGPVYQETQYF
v_gene: TRBV4-3; j_gene: TRBJ1-5; d_gene: TRBD1; abundance: -; CDR3nt: TGCGCCAGCAGCCAAGATTTTGTCGGACAGGGGAATCAGCCCCAGCATTTT; CDR3aa: CASSQDFVGQGNQPQHF
v_gene: TRBV6-1; j_gene: TRBJ1-5; d_gene: -; abundance: -; CDR3nt: TGTGCCAGCAGTGAGATACAGGGTCATCAGCCCCAGCATTTT; CDR3aa: CASSEIQGHQPQHF
v_gene: TRBV5-1; j_gene: TRBJ2-1; d_gene: -; abundance: -; CDR3nt: TGCGCCAGCAGCTTGGACAGGGTAAGCTCCTACAATGAGCAGTTCTTC; CDR3aa: CASSLDRVSSYNEQFF
v_gene: TRBV5-1; j_gene: TRBJ2-5; d_gene: TRBD1; abundance: -; CDR3nt: TGCGCCAGTGGACAGGGAAGGGGAGAGACCCAGTACTTC; CDR3aa: CASGQGRGETQYF
v_gene: TRBV6-5; j_gene: TRBJ1-3; d_gene: -; abundance: -; CDR3nt: TGTGCCAGCAGTCAACAGACCCTCTCTGGAAACACCATATATTTT; CDR3aa: CASSQQTLSGNTIYF
v_gene: TRBV27; j_gene: TRBJ1-5; d_gene: TRBD1; abundance: -; CDR3nt: TGTGCCAGCAAACGAGACAGGGGGCTCAATCAGCCCCAGCATTTT; CDR3aa: CASKRDRGLNQPQHF
v_gene: TRBV7-2; j_gene: TRBJ2-3; d_gene: TRBD1; abundance: -; CDR3nt: TGTGCCAGCAGCTTACGGGACAGGTCGATAGATACGCAGTATTTT; CDR3aa: CASSLRDRSIDTQYF
v_gene: TRBV10-3; j_gene: TRBJ2-1; d_gene: TRBD2; abundance: once; CDR3nt: TGTGCCATCAGTGACACCGGGACTAGCATATTCAATGAGCAGTTCTTC; CDR3aa: CAISDTGTSIFNEQFF
v_gene: TRBV5-1; j_gene: TRBJ2-5; d_gene: TRBD2; abundance: -; CDR3nt: TGCGCCAGCAGCTTAGAATTAGCGGGGGAAGAGACCCAGTACTTC; CDR3aa: CASSLELAGEETQYF